The sequence of this T cell receptor gamma chain was determined in a study of Vδ1+ human thymocytes. Study-wide findings and caveats: Thymic TRG and TRD repertoires appeared highly polyclonal. Despite high sort purity, roughly 21% of thymic T cell receptor delta sequences were Vdelta2.

There are a few counts of this clone. As yet, its antigen is unknown. V lost 0 bases to trimming and J lost 0 bases; unmatched junction nucleotides: 5. The CDR3 is 15 amino acids. Germline V gene lookup returns CDR1 EGSNGY and CDR2 YDSYNSKV. Extracted RNA was reverse transcribed into cDNA. Pooled V-gene forward primers with one constant-region reverse primer generated the CDR3 amplicons by multiplex PCR. TCRdb re-called clones from the multiplex PCR reads using CATT. The sample records 20,000 to 25,000 gamma-chain clones, approximately 14% being singletons. The V and J genes are TRGV2 and TRGJ1 or TRGJ2. The source of this sequence is a child in the first two years of life who had congenital heart surgery. Sequenced: Vdelta1+ gamma-delta thymocytes from the thymus. The subset denotes: FACS-sorted CD3+ TCRalphabeta- TCRVdelta1+ TCRVdelta2- thymocytes. CDR3 coding DNA: TGTGCCACCTGGGACGGGCAGGAGAATTATTATAAGAAACTCTTT. It yields the protein CATWDGQENYYKKLF.